What follows are 29 T cell receptor beta chains derived from one specimen sequenced in a study of molecular identifiers for immune sequencing clone quantification. Using its own MiXCR run on the PCR reads, TCRdb lists one record per CDR3 protein. The repertoire holds about 65,000 distinct CDR3 sequences, with around 18% as singletons. The sequencing sample was made of naive CD8+ T cells from blood, with Jurkat cell RNA spiked in. Subset described: FACS-sorted CD8+CD4-CCR7+CD45RA+ naive T cells. The origin of the receptors is a human donor in good health. Some libraries in this study had Jurkat cell RNA spiked in.

In this sample, this clonotype turned up many times. The gene calls are TRBV13 and TRBJ2-7; the D is unclear. The CDR3 is 14 amino acids. CDR1 PRHDT and CDR2 FYEKMQ come from the germline V gene (reference sequence). V was clipped by 1 base and J by 0 bases, with 7 bases between them. The CDR3 loop is CASSLAATSYEQYF. The CDR3 DNA follows: TGTGCCAGCAGCTTAGCAGCGACCTCCTACGAGCAGTACTTC. The full variable domain, completed using reference TRBV13 and TRBJ2-7, is AAGVIQSPRHLIKEKRETATLKCYPIPRHDTVYWYQQGPGQDPQFLISFYEKMQSDKGSIPDRFSAQQFSDYHSELNMSSLELGDSALYFCASSLAATSYEQYFGPGTRLTVT.

This clonotype was detected many times. The chain couples TRBV4-1 to TRBJ2-7; a weak D match, TRBD2 (5 bases). The CDR3 runs to 13 residues. Germline V gives CDR1 MGHRA, CDR2 YSYEKL. Trimming took 3 bases from V and 2 from J, leaving 8 bases between them. The CDR3, as DNA: TGCGCCAGCAGCCAGTCTAGCCCCTACGAGCAGTACTTC. Translation gives CASSQSSPYEQYF.

This clonotype appeared a few times. Mismatch with germline at one junction end may stem from a read error. This chain joins TRBV12-3 or TRBV12-4 and TRBJ2-7, with 9 bases matching TRBD2. CDR3 length equals 16 residues. CDR3 nucleotide sequence: TGTGCCAGCAGTGTAGCGGGAGACTACGTGGGATACGAGCAGTACTTC. This codes for CASSVAGDYVGYEQYF.

The sample holds many counts of this clonotype. The chain has TRBV7-9 and TRBJ2-7, with D possibly matching TRBD2 (6 bases). The CDR3 totals 15 residues. CDR1 is SEHNR and CDR2 is FQNEAQ in the germline V gene (reference sequence). Trimming took off 1 base at V and 0 bases at J, with 10 bases between the two ends. The CDR3 region is CASSLVGTFSYEQYF. CDR3 sequence (DNA): TGTGCCAGCAGCTTAGTGGGGACTTTCTCCTACGAGCAGTACTTC.

A note on this clonotype: A clone one base away is much larger, so this may be a read error. The limits of the CDR3 on the DNA are not certain, so only TCRdb's listed CDR3 is given. The V gene is TRBV29-1, the J gene TRBJ1-2; the table names TRBD1, a call not compared with the DNA. Ends included, the CDR3 has 11 residues. Germline CDR1 and CDR2: SQVTM and ANQGSEA. CDR3 sequence: CSVGTGSGFTF.

A single count supports this clonotype. J is TRBJ2-3 and V is TRBV3-1; unclear D gene. CDR1 LGHDT and CDR2 YNNKEL come from the germline V gene (reference sequence). V dropped 0 bases and J dropped 6 bases, with 19 bases sitting between them. The length of the CDR3 is 17 residues. In nucleotides, the CDR3 is TGTGCCAGCAGCCAAGATAAGGCAGCATGGACCACGGATACGCAGTATTTT. Translated: CASSQDKAAWTTDTQYF.

This clonotype was counted ten times or more. V is TRBV6-6 and J is TRBJ2-1; TRBD2 is a possible D gene (6 bases). V dropped 0 bases and J dropped 10 bases, with 10 bases sitting between them. This CDR3 contains 13 residues. Germline V gene sequence: CDR1 MNHNY, CDR2 SVGAGI (reference sequence). The CDR3 DNA is TGTGCCAGCAGTTACTCGAACGCGGGGGAGCAGTTCTTC. Protein sequence: CASSYSNAGEQFF.

This clonotype was detected ten times or more. The V call is TRBV7-6, the J call TRBJ2-2; D gene unclear. The germline V and J ends were trimmed by 7 bases and 0 bases, with 18 bases remaining between them. The V gene's germline CDR1 is SGHVS and CDR2 FNYEAQ. The CDR3 contains 17 residues. In DNA form, the CDR3 reads TGTGCCAGCAAAGCCCACCGGTCAGAAACGAACACCGGGGAGCTGTTTTTT. Its protein is CASKAHRSETNTGELFF. Looking up the rest from reference TRBV7-6 and TRBJ2-2 gives the full variable domain: GAGVSQSPRYKVTKRGQDVALRCDPISGHVSLYWYRQALGQGPEFLTYFNYEAQQDKSGLPNDRFSAERPEGSISTLTIQRTEQRDSAMYRCASKAHRSETNTGELFFGEGSRLTVL.

About this clonotype: A much larger clone lies one base from this, so it may be a read error. The chain recombines TRBV2 with TRBJ2-1; a possible D gene is TRBD2 (5 bases). From germline, CDR1 is SNHLY and CDR2 FYNNEI. The CDR3 has 11 residues. The CDR3 loop is CASRDDYRSLF. Written as DNA, the CDR3 is TGTGCCAGCAGAGACGACTATCGTTCGCTCTTC.

V gene TRBV5-1 combines with J gene TRBJ2-3; D might be TRBD2 (6 bases). CDR1 and CDR2 (germline): SGHRS, YFSETQ. With 0 bases removed from V and 5 bases from J, the gap between germline ends came to 10 bases. The CDR3 loop spans 14 amino acids. DNA for the CDR3: TGCGCCAGCAGCTTGGTCGGGGGAGGAGATACGCAGTATTTT. It encodes CASSLVGGGDTQYF.

This clonotype was seen repeatedly, ten times or more. V usage is TRBV15 and J usage is TRBJ1-5; D gene uncertain. Germline CDR1 reads LNHNV; CDR2 reads YYDKDF (reference sequence). Deletions cut 5 bases from V and 1 base from J, with 3 bases between. The CDR3 consists of 12 residues. The CDR3 coding sequence is TGTGCCACCAGCCCGAGCAATCAGCCCCAGCATTTT. Its translation is CATSPSNQPQHF.

In this sample, this clonotype turned up many times. This chain links TRBV18 with TRBJ2-3; possibly TRBD1 or TRBD2 for D (5 bases each). From germline, CDR1 is KGHSH and CDR2 LQKENI. Trimming left V 4 bases short and J 4 bases short, with 9 bases between. This CDR3 spans 13 amino acids. CDR3 nucleotides: TGTGCCAGCTCACGGGACGGAGCAGATACGCAGTATTTT. It encodes CASSRDGADTQYF.

This clonotype was found many times. V usage is TRBV20-1 and J usage is TRBJ2-1, with D perhaps matching TRBD2 (6 bases). V was pared by 0 bases and J by 1 base, with 10 bases between. The CDR3 runs 15 residues. Germline lookup yields CDR1 DFQATT and CDR2 SNEGSKA (reference sequence). For the CDR3, the DNA is TGCAGTGCTAGAGACCCGGGGGAATCCTACAATGAGCAGTTCTTC. This sequence encodes CSARDPGESYNEQFF.

This clonotype showed up many times. The chain couples TRBV6-6 to TRBJ2-1, with D perhaps TRBD2 (5 bases). V shed 3 bases and J shed 10 bases, with 10 bases lying between them. This CDR3 contains 12 residues. The V gene's germline CDR1 is MNHNY and CDR2 SVGAGI (reference sequence). This chain's CDR3 is CASSYSWEEQFF. DNA for the CDR3: TGTGCCAGCAGTTATTCGTGGGAGGAGCAGTTCTTC.

This clonotype has a count of ten or more. This rearrangement joins TRBV6-5 to TRBJ1-5, with 8 bases identical to TRBD1. Germline V gene sequence: CDR1 MNHEY, CDR2 SVGAGI. The CDR3 extends over 18 amino acids. J was trimmed by 2 bases and V by 6 bases; bases with no gene match: 15. CDR3 bases: TGTGCCAGCAGCCCGACAGGGGAAATTTGGGCCCGCAATCAGCCCCAGCATTTT. It is translated as CASSPTGEIWARNQPQHF.

The sample holds many counts of this clonotype. The rearrangement links TRBV6-2 or TRBV6-3 to TRBJ1-2; tentatively, D is TRBD1 (5 bases). CDR1 and CDR2 (germline): MNHEY, SVGEGT. The V and J ends lost 8 bases and 6 bases respectively, with 19 bases between them. CDR3 size: 14 residues. The CDR3 is CASLFSGSVDGYTF. CDR3 nucleotide sequence: TGTGCCAGCCTTTTCTCAGGGTCCGTGGATGGCTACACCTTC.

A few counts support this clonotype. V is TRBV3-1 and J is TRBJ2-1; 11 bases line up with TRBD2. With V trimmed by 5 bases and J by 4 bases, 10 bases remained unmatched. CDR3 length: 17 amino acids. In germline, CDR1 is LGHDT, CDR2 YNNKEL (reference sequence). The CDR3 is CASSFTGTSGLYNEQFF. The CDR3 DNA reads as TGTGCCAGCAGCTTCACCGGGACTAGCGGTCTATACAATGAGCAGTTCTTC.

The J gene is TRBJ1-1, the V gene TRBV18; the D is unclear. CDR3 length: 12 residues. Trimming stripped 5 bases from V and 3 bases from J, with 7 bases between. Looked up from germline, CDR1 is KGHSH and CDR2 is LQKENI. In nucleotides, the CDR3 is TGTGCCAGCTCATCGACCTACACTGAAGCTTTCTTT. Protein: CASSSTYTEAFF.

Ten or more counts support this clonotype. V is TRBV24-1 and J is TRBJ1-2, with D uncertain. Germline lookup yields CDR1 KGHDR and CDR2 SFDVKD. Trimming shortened V by 5 bases and J by 2 bases, and 8 bases separated the two germline ends. This CDR3 has 13 amino acids. Written as DNA, the CDR3 is TGTGCCACCAGTGTGAACGGGAACTATGGCTACACCTTC. Amino acid sequence: CATSVNGNYGYTF.

Concerning this clonotype itself: The junction does not match germline at one end; this may be a read error. The chain is built from TRBV29-1 and TRBJ2-1; possibly TRBD2 for D (6 bases). The CDR3 has 13 amino acids. Germline lookup yields CDR1 SQVTM and CDR2 ANQGSEA. This chain's CDR3 is CSAQRESYNEQLF. CDR3 in DNA: TGCAGCGCCCAACGGGAGTCCTACAATGAGCAGCTCTTC.

This clonotype has ten or more counts. The rearrangement links TRBV6-5 to TRBJ2-3; 11 nucleotides agree with TRBD2. CDR3 length equals 15 residues. V was pared by 6 bases and J by 4 bases, with 6 bases of the junction left unmatched. Germline-derived CDR1 and CDR2 are MNHEY and SVGAGI. CDR3 DNA sequence: TGTGCCAGCAGCCGACTAGCGGGGTGGGCAGATACGCAGTATTTT. Translated: CASSRLAGWADTQYF.

This clonotype came up many times. The chain carries TRBV7-9 and TRBJ2-1; a possible D gene is TRBD2 (6 bases). The CDR3 consists of 16 residues. Germline values: CDR1 SEHNR, CDR2 FQNEAQ (reference sequence). V gave up 5 bases and J gave up 4 bases, with 18 bases separating them. CDR3 amino acids: CASSLIADARYNEQFF. Written as DNA, the CDR3 is TGTGCCAGCAGCCTTATAGCGGACGCCCGTTACAATGAGCAGTTCTTC.

A word on this clonotype: The junction shows a germline mismatch at one end, possibly a read error. The chain joins TRBV28 to TRBJ1-5, with D uncertain. CDR3 length: 14 residues. Per the germline V gene, CDR1 is MDHEN and CDR2 is SYDVKM. The CDR3 coding sequence is TGTGCCAGCAGGGATCGCGCGCGGAATCGGCCCCAGCATTTT. This sequence encodes CASRDRARNRPQHF.

The chain uses TRBV28 and TRBJ1-2, with D perhaps matching TRBD1 (5 bases). V was pared by 2 bases and J by 3 bases, with 10 bases between. CDR1 is MDHEN, CDR2 SYDVKM, per germline. The CDR3 runs to 14 residues. This CDR3 is CASSLTTGYYGYTF. CDR3 sequence (DNA): TGTGCCAGCAGTTTAACTACAGGATACTATGGCTACACCTTC.

There are many counts of this clonotype. The chain joins TRBV29-1 to TRBJ1-2; D unresolved. The CDR3 spans 11 residues. Germline-derived CDR1 and CDR2 are SQVTM and ANQGSEA. V dropped 4 bases and J dropped 3 bases, with 6 bases sitting between them. CDR3 loop: CSVGKDYGYTF. CDR3 nucleotide sequence: TGCAGCGTTGGAAAAGACTATGGCTACACCTTC.

Details on this clonotype: This clone may be a read error of a much larger clone one base away. The genes are TRBV7-2 and TRBJ1-1, with a tentative D call TRBD1 (5 bases). The germline V gene has CDR1 SGHTA and CDR2 FQGNSA. The CDR3 loop spans 12 amino acids. The CDR3 sequence: CAGSWGDTEAFF. CDR3 bases: TGTGCCGGCAGCTGGGGGGACACTGAAGCTTTCTTT.

As regards this clonotype: This sequence may be a read error, since a much larger clone differs from it by one base. The chain couples TRBV11-3 to TRBJ2-2, with D maybe TRBD2 (5 bases). The germline V gene has CDR1 SGHNT and CDR2 YENEEA. Trimming removed 5 bases from V and 8 bases from J, with 9 bases in between. The CDR3 is 12 residues long. The DNA of the CDR3 is TGTGCCAGCAGCGGAGGCAGGGGGGAGCTGTTTTTT. It yields the protein CASSGGRGELFF.

This clonotype was observed at least ten times. The rearrangement links TRBV27 to TRBJ1-5; D gene unclear. Deletions cut 2 bases from V and 1 base from J, with 6 bases between. CDR1 and CDR2 from the germline V gene are MNHEY and SMNVEV (reference sequence). This CDR3 contains 14 residues. CDR3 residues: CASSLMGSNQPQHF. The CDR3 coding sequence is TGTGCCAGCAGTTTAATGGGAAGCAATCAGCCCCAGCATTTT.

Remarks on this clonotype: A much larger clonotype is one base distant, so this may be a read error. The V call is TRBV29-1, the J call TRBJ2-7; 7 bases map to TRBD2. CDR3 size: 13 residues. From germline, CDR1 is SQVTM and CDR2 ANQGSEA. The CDR3 sequence is CSVETGGGYGQYF. In nucleotides, the CDR3 is TGCAGCGTTGAAACGGGAGGCGGCTACGGGCAGTACTTC.